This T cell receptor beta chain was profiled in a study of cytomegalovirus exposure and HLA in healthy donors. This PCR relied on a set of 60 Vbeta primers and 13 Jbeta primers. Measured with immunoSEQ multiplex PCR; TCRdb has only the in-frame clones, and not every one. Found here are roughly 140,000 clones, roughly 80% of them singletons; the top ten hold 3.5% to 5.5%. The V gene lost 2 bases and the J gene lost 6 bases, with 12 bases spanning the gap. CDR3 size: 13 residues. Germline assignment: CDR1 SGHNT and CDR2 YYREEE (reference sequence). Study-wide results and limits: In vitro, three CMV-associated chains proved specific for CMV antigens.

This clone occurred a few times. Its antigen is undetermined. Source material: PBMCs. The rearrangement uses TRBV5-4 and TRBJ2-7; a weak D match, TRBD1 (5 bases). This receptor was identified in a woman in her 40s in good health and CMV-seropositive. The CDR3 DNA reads TGTGCCAGCAGCTTTACAGGAGTTGCCGAGCAGTACTTC. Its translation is CASSFTGVAEQYF.